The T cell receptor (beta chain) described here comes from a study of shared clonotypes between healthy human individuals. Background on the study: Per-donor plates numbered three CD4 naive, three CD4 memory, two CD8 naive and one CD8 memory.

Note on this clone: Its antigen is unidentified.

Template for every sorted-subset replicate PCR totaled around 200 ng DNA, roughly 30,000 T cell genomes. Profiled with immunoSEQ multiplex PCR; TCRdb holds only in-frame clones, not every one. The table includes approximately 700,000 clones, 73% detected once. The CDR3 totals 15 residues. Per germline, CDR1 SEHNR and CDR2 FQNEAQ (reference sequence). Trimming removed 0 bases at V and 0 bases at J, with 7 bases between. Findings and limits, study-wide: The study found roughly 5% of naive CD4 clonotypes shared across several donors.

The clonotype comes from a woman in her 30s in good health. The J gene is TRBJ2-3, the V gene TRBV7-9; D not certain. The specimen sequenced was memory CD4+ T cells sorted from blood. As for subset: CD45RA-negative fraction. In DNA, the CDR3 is TGTGCCAGCAGCTTAGCGCTGGATAGCACAGATACGCAGTATTTT. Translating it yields CASSLALDSTDTQYF.